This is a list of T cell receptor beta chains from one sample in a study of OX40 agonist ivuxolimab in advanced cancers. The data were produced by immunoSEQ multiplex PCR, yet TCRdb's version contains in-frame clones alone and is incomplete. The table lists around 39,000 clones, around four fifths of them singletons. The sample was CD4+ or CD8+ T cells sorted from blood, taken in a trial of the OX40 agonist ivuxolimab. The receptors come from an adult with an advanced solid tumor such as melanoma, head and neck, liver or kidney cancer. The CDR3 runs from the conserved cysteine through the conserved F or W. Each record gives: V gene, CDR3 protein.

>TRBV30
CAWSKGGGRNQPQHF
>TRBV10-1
CASSESNRDTEAFF
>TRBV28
CASSLGGYGRGSYNEQFF
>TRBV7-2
CASSLVQGRAFF
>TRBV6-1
CASSEGGTRRDEQFF
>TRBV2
CASRLYSGAENEQFF
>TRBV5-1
CASRWTGGSSYNEQFF
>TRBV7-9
CASSLFPAQPQHF
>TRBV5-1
CASSLGTAGPDEAFF
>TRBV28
CASSLNRASNSPLHF
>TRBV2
CATKANRNSPLHF
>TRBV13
CASSSRTGGASGAFF
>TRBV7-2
CASSLAAPLEQYF
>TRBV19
CASSDRVQETQYF
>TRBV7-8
CASSLHQGYEQYF